These 15 T cell receptor beta chains share one sample of origin, sequenced in a study of identical twins. MiXCR, run by TCRdb on the 5' RACE reads, gives a single entry per CDR3 protein. The data hold nearly 900,000 distinct CDR3 sequences, with approximately 13% observed a single time. These data also formed part of another study, on yellow fever vaccine responses in identical twins.

Source material: PBMCs. The receptors derive from a woman younger than 30 in good health.

This clonotype was counted a few times. The chain recombines TRBV13 with TRBJ1-2; 9 bases line up with TRBD1. This CDR3 has 14 amino acids. The germline CDR1 and CDR2 sequences are PRHDT and FYEKMQ (reference sequence). J gave up 8 bases and V 3 bases, and 7 bases lay outside the gene matches. CDR3 sequence reads: CASSFGTGLEGYTF. CDR3 DNA sequence: TGTGCCAGCAGCTTCGGGACAGGGTTGGAGGGCTACACCTTC. Based on the CDR3 plus reference TRBV13 and TRBJ1-2, the full variable domain is AAGVIQSPRHLIKEKRETATLKCYPIPRHDTVYWYQQGPGQDPQFLISFYEKMQSDKGSIPDRFSAQQFSDYHSELNMSSLELGDSALYFCASSFGTGLEGYTFGSGTRLTVV.

This clonotype appeared a few times. CDR3 in amino acids: CASSTRLAGGSSLSTDTQYF. The CDR3 DNA sequence: TGTGCCAGCAGCACCCGACTAGCGGGGGGATCCTCACTCAGCACAGATACGCAGTATTTT. This chain connects TRBV11-2 to TRBJ2-3, with 13 positions matching TRBD2. Germline loops: CDR1 SGHAT, CDR2 FQNNGV. This CDR3 spans 20 amino acids. The V and J ends lost 5 bases and 0 bases, in that order; junction bases with no gene match: 14.

The gene calls are TRBV19 and TRBJ1-1; 8 nucleotides agree with TRBD1. Germline lookup yields CDR1 LNHDA and CDR2 SQIVND (reference sequence). This CDR3 comprises 14 residues. Trimming took 0 bases from V and 5 from J; bases not matched to a gene: 2. The CDR3 here is CASSIDRQGTEAFF. CDR3 nucleotides: TGTGCCAGTAGTATAGACCGACAGGGGACTGAAGCTTTCTTT. Full variable domain (missing parts from reference TRBV19 and TRBJ1-1): DGGITQSPKYLFRKEGQNVTLSCEQNLNHDAMYWYRQDPGQGLRLIYYSQIVNDFQKGDIAEGYSVSREKKESFPLTVTSAQKNPTAFYLCASSIDRQGTEAFFGQGTRLTVV.

This clonotype was seen a handful of times. The rearrangement links TRBV28 to TRBJ2-2; TRBD2 matches at 10 bases. V was pared by 3 bases and J by 7 bases, with 11 bases of the junction left unmatched. CDR3 length: 17 residues. Germline V gene sequence: CDR1 MDHEN, CDR2 SYDVKM. The CDR3 spells CASSLLAGAGPFGELFF. The CDR3 DNA is TGTGCCAGCAGTTTGCTAGCGGGAGCCGGCCCCTTCGGGGAGCTGTTTTTT.

V is TRBV4-1 and J is TRBJ2-4; tentatively, D is TRBD1 (7 bases). Germline V CDR1 and CDR2: MGHRA, YSYEKL. Deletions cut 3 bases from V and 2 bases from J, with 17 bases between. The CDR3 contains 17 residues. CDR3 bases: TGCGCCAGCAGCCATCCTACCTCAGGGGGGACCAAAAACATTCAGTACTTC. Encoded protein: CASSHPTSGGTKNIQYF.

The chain recombines TRBV4-1 with TRBJ2-7; 8 positions agree with TRBD1. CDR1 and CDR2 from the germline V gene are MGHRA and YSYEKL. The V gene end was trimmed by 2 bases and the J gene end by 1 base; junction bases not matched to a gene: 7. The CDR3 runs 16 residues. CDR3 coding DNA: TGCGCCAGCAGCCAATTACCCGGGACAGGTTCCTACGAGCAGTACGTC. This sequence encodes CASSQLPGTGSYEQYV.

This clonotype was seen more than once but under ten times. The V call is TRBV6-5, the J call TRBJ2-1; no reliable D call. Germline lookup yields CDR1 MNHEY and CDR2 SVGAGI. This CDR3 has 11 amino acids. Trimming took 4 bases from V and 9 from J, leaving 7 bases between them. CDR3 DNA: TGTGCCAGCAGTTTGATGACTGAGCAGTTCTTC. Encoded protein: CASSLMTEQFF.

In this sample, this clonotype turned up a few times. The J gene is TRBJ2-1, the V gene TRBV20-1, with 10 bases aligning to TRBD1. J gave up 8 bases and V 1 base, and 2 bases lay outside the gene matches. This CDR3 is 13 amino acids long. The germline gives CDR1 DFQATT, CDR2 SNEGSKA (reference sequence). The CDR3 region is CSARGQGAYEQFF. The CDR3 coding sequence is TGCAGTGCTAGAGGACAGGGGGCGTATGAGCAGTTCTTC.

This clonotype was found many times. The V call is TRBV7-9, the J call TRBJ2-1; 9 bases are a match to TRBD2. J lost 6 bases, V lost 7 bases, and 10 bases had no gene match. Germline V CDR1 and CDR2: SEHNR, FQNEAQ (reference sequence). The CDR3 contains 15 residues. CDR3 bases: TGTGCCAGCACCACGACTGGTAGCGGGAGCAATGAGCAGTTCTTC. It translates to CASTTTGSGSNEQFF.

The CDR3 reads CASTTGQGYGYTF. As DNA, the CDR3 is TGTGCCAGCACCACGGGACAGGGCTATGGCTACACCTTC. V usage is TRBV18 and J usage is TRBJ1-2; TRBD1 aligns across 9 bases. The ends lost 8 bases at V and 4 bases at J; junction bases unmatched: 5. The CDR3 consists of 13 residues. CDR1 KGHSH and CDR2 LQKENI come from the germline V gene.

This clonotype appeared many times. The chain couples TRBV12-3 or TRBV12-4 to TRBJ2-1, with D unclear. The V and J ends lost 5 bases and 8 bases respectively, with 7 bases between them. CDR3 length: 11 amino acids. The chain's CDR3 is CASSLQDEQFF. The CDR3, as DNA: TGTGCCAGCAGTCTTCAAGATGAGCAGTTCTTC.

This chain connects TRBV5-1 to TRBJ1-5, with D possibly TRBD1 on 6 matching bases. Germline CDR1 reads SGHRS; CDR2 reads YFSETQ. Trimming removed 7 bases at V and 4 bases at J, with 15 bases between. The CDR3 has 14 residues. CDR3 bases: TGCGCCAGCGCAACGGACAGCCCGAATCAGCCCCAGCATTTT. Amino acids: CASATDSPNQPQHF.

This clonotype has more than one count but fewer than ten. V usage is TRBV29-1 and J usage is TRBJ2-3, with D perhaps given as TRBD1 or TRBD2 (5 bases each). Trimming cost V 3 bases and J 0 bases, with 7 bases left between them. The germline V gene has CDR1 SQVTM and CDR2 ANQGSEA. The CDR3 totals 13 residues. The CDR3, as DNA: TGCAGCGTTGACGGGGCTAGCACAGATACGCAGTATTTT. Translation gives CSVDGASTDTQYF.

Comment on this clonotype: A much bigger clone sits one base away, suggesting this may be a read error. The chain carries TRBV20-1 and TRBJ2-7; 8 bases agree with TRBD2. CDR1 DFQATT and CDR2 SNEGSKA come from the germline V gene (reference sequence). CDR3 length: 16 residues. The CDR3 loop is CCARVTLAGGGYEQYF. In DNA form, the CDR3 reads TGCTGTGCTAGAGTAACGTTGGCGGGAGGAGGATACGAGCAGTACTTC.

This clonotype was observed many times. The J gene is TRBJ2-3, the V gene TRBV5-6, with D perhaps TRBD1 (5 bases). V lost 0 bases, J lost 3 bases, and 8 bases lay in between. The length of the CDR3 is 14 residues. Germline CDR1 and CDR2: SGHDT and YYEEEE. CDR3 residues: CASSLGPGTDTQYF. DNA for the CDR3: TGTGCCAGCAGCTTGGGGCCAGGGACAGATACGCAGTATTTT.